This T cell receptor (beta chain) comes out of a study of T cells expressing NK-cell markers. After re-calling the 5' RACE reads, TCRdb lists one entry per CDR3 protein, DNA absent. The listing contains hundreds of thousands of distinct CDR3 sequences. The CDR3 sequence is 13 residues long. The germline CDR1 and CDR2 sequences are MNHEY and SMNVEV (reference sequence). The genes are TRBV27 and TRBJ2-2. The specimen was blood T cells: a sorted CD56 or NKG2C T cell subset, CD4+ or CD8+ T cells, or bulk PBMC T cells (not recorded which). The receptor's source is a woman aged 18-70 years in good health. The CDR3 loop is CASKNTNTGELFF.